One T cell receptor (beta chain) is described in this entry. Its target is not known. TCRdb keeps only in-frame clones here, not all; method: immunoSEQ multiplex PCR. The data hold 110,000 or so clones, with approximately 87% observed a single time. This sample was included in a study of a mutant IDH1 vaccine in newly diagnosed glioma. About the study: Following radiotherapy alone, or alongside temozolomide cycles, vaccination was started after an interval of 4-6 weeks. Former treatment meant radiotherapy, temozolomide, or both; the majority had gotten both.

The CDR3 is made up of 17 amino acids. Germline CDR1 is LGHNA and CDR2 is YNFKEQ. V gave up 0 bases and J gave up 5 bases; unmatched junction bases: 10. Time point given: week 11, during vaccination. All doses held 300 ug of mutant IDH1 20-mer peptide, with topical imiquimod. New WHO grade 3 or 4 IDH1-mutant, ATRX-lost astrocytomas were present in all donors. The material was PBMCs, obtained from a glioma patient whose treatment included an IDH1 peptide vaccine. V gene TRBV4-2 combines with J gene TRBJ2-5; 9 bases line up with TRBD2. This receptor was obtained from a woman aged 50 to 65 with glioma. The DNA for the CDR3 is TGTGCCAGCAGCCAAGATCAAATAGCGGGAGAAGGGGAGACCCAGTACTTC. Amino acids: CASSQDQIAGEGETQYF.